These 18 T cell receptor beta chains came from one sample sequenced in a study of blood T cell repertoires in COVID-19. Here immunoSEQ multiplex PCR was the method, and the copy in TCRdb shows in-frame clones only, minus some. The data hold approximately 30,000 clones, with roughly 90% observed a single time. Source material: peripheral blood. The receptors come from a woman aged 40-49 years with active or convalescent COVID-19.

This clone is a singleton in its sample. The CDR3 sequence is CASSPPVVASGYTF. The DNA for the CDR3 is TGTGCCAGCAGTCCCCCCGTAGTAGCAAGTGGCTACACCTTC. The J gene is TRBJ1-2, the V gene TRBV28; D is uncertain. This CDR3 region has 14 residues. The V gene lost 5 bases and the J gene lost 7 bases, with 17 bases spanning the gap. Per germline, CDR1 MDHEN and CDR2 SYDVKM.

The J gene is TRBJ1-5, the V gene TRBV7-8, with unresolved D. Germline V CDR1 and CDR2: SGHVS, FQNEAQ. The CDR3 has 12 residues. The V and J ends lost 6 bases and 2 bases respectively, with 5 bases between them. The CDR3 DNA sequence: TGTGCCAGCAGTTCGGGCAATCAGCCCCAGCATTTT. Translated, it gives CASSSGNQPQHF.

The rearrangement uses TRBV19 and TRBJ1-1; D remains ambiguous. The CDR3 is 13 residues long. The germline V gene has CDR1 LNHDA and CDR2 SQIVND (reference sequence). V lost 6 bases to trimming and J lost 4 bases, with 12 bases between them. The CDR3 DNA follows: TGTGCCAGTAGCCCCAGGCTCGCCACTGAAGCTTTCTTT. It yields the protein CASSPRLATEAFF.

The chain links TRBV7-2 to TRBJ2-7; 10 bases are a match to TRBD2. The V gene's germline CDR1 is SGHTA and CDR2 FQGNSA. V lost 4 bases to trimming and J lost 2 bases; unmatched junction nucleotides: 11. This CDR3 comprises 17 residues. The chain's CDR3 is CASSSEPGLAGAYEQYF. CDR3 nucleotides: TGTGCCAGCAGCTCCGAGCCGGGGCTAGCGGGGGCCTACGAGCAGTACTTC.

V and J are TRBV28 and TRBJ2-5; 11 bases line up with TRBD1. In germline, CDR1 is MDHEN, CDR2 SYDVKM. The V segment lost 3 bases and the J segment 1 base; nucleotides outside the gene matches: 4. This CDR3 contains 16 residues. The CDR3 spells CASSFPGQGVQETQYF. The CDR3 DNA reads TGTGCCAGCAGTTTCCCGGGACAGGGGGTCCAAGAGACCCAGTACTTC.

This clone was counted once. This sequence joins TRBV11-2 and TRBJ2-3; 13 bases line up with TRBD2. The CDR3 loop spans 19 amino acids. V was pared by 1 base and J by 0 bases, with 7 bases of the junction left unmatched. Germline V gives CDR1 SGHAT, CDR2 FQNNGV. CDR3 in amino acids: CASSLGKGLAGSSTDTQYF. DNA for the CDR3: TGTGCCAGCAGCTTAGGCAAGGGACTAGCGGGGTCTAGCACAGATACGCAGTATTTT.

As regards this clone: In the same sample, other DNA sequences code for this CDR3. The rearrangement joins TRBV7-9 to TRBJ1-1, with D uncertain. CDR1 is SEHNR and CDR2 is FQNEAQ in the germline V gene (reference sequence). Trimming removed 2 bases at V and 1 base at J, with 8 bases between. The length of the CDR3 is 14 residues. CDR3 DNA sequence: TGTGCCAGCAGCTTAATGGCAGGGAACACTGAAGCTTTCTTT. It is translated as CASSLMAGNTEAFF.

V usage is TRBV19 and J usage is TRBJ1-5; D call uncertain. Germline V gene data show CDR1 as LNHDA and CDR2 as SQIVND (reference sequence). The V end lost 9 bases, the J end lost 4 bases, and 16 bases lay between the germline ends. The CDR3 consists of 14 residues. The CDR3 is CASSSGGLNQPQHF. The CDR3 coding sequence is TGTGCCAGCTCCTCAGGCGGGTTAAATCAGCCCCAGCATTTT.

CDR3 DNA: TGCGCCAGCAGCCAAGAGCCAACGGGACTAGCGGGAGGAAGAACCGGGGAGCTGTTTTTT. It is translated as CASSQEPTGLAGGRTGELFF. This sequence joins TRBV4-1 and TRBJ2-2, with 15 bases aligning to TRBD2. Unmatched junction bases numbered 10, after V lost 0 bases and J lost 5 bases. Germline-derived CDR1 and CDR2 are MGHRA and YSYEKL. The CDR3 sequence is 20 residues long.

V and J are TRBV3-1 (or the pseudogene TRBV3-2) and TRBJ1-6; perhaps TRBD1 as D (5 bases). CDR1 and CDR2 (germline): LGHDT, YNNKEL (reference sequence). The CDR3 loop spans 16 amino acids. V lost 1 base to trimming and J lost 10 bases, with 17 bases between them. As DNA, the CDR3 is TGTGCCAGCAGCCAAGGCAGTCAGGGTATCCGGTCACCCCTCCACTTT. Protein product: CASSQGSQGIRSPLHF.

The rearrangement links TRBV6-5 to TRBJ2-3; 9 bases agree with TRBD1. CDR1 MNHEY and CDR2 SVGAGI come from the germline V gene. J was trimmed by 9 bases and V by 0 bases; bases with no gene match: 10. The CDR3 is made up of 16 amino acids. The CDR3 loop reads CASSYSGTGLKKTQYF. The CDR3 DNA follows: TGTGCCAGCAGTTACTCCGGGACAGGGCTTAAGAAGACGCAGTATTTT.

The rearrangement uses TRBV6-6 and TRBJ1-2; 7 bases are shared with TRBD1. This CDR3 has 14 amino acids. Unmatched junction bases numbered 7, after V lost 6 bases and J lost 3 bases. From germline, CDR1 is MNHNY and CDR2 SVGAGI (reference sequence). DNA for the CDR3: TGTGCCAGCAGGAACAGGGGTCGGGACTATGGCTACACCTTC. This encodes CASRNRGRDYGYTF.

This clone was recorded only once. The chain is built from TRBV27 and TRBJ1-2; 7 nucleotides agree with TRBD1. The CDR3 contains 12 residues. From germline, CDR1 is MNHEY and CDR2 SMNVEV (reference sequence). The trim removed 5 bases at V and 8 bases at J, leaving 5 bases unmatched. The CDR3 DNA sequence: TGTGCCAGCAGTACACAGGGGTACGGCTACACCTTC. Translated, it gives CASSTQGYGYTF.

By proportion, this clone is large. The chain uses TRBV9 and TRBJ2-1, with 10 bases lining up with TRBD2. The length of the CDR3 is 17 residues. V gave up 4 bases and J gave up 5 bases; unmatched junction bases: 12. Per the germline V gene, CDR1 is SGDLS and CDR2 is YYNGEE. The CDR3 sequence: CASSPKGAGGANNEQFF. For the CDR3, the DNA is TGTGCCAGCAGCCCCAAGGGAGCGGGGGGGGCAAACAATGAGCAGTTCTTC. Filled out from reference TRBV9 and TRBJ2-1, the complete variable domain reads DSGVTQTPKHLITATGQRVTLRCSPRSGDLSVYWYQQSLDQGLQFLIQYYNGEERAKGNILERFSAQQFPDLHSELNLSSLELGDSALYFCASSPKGAGGANNEQFFGPGTRLTVL.

This clone was observed once. This CDR3 is CAWTSGQGEQFF. The CDR3 nucleotides are TGTGCCTGGACATCCGGCCAGGGTGAGCAGTTCTTC. The chain is built from TRBV30 and TRBJ2-1, with D tentatively TRBD1 (5 bases). CDR1 and CDR2 (germline): GTSNPN, SVGIG (reference sequence). The CDR3 loop spans 12 amino acids. V was clipped by 4 bases and J by 9 bases, with 13 bases between them.

The chain joins TRBV28 to TRBJ2-7; D might be TRBD1 (6 bases). In germline, CDR1 is MDHEN, CDR2 SYDVKM. The CDR3 runs to 14 residues. Trimming cost V 5 bases and J 2 bases, with 13 bases left between them. CDR3 amino acids: CASSIRQETYEQYF. CDR3 sequence (DNA): TGTGCCAGCAGTATCCGACAGGAAACCTACGAGCAGTACTTC.

The chain recombines TRBV27 with TRBJ2-3, with 9 bases lining up with TRBD2. The CDR3 sequence is 14 residues long. The germline gives CDR1 MNHEY, CDR2 SMNVEV (reference sequence). The J segment lost 4 bases and the V segment lost 7 bases, leaving 6 bases of the junction unmatched. The CDR3 DNA reads TGTGCCAGCAAGGGGCTAGCGGGGCCAGATACGCAGTATTTT. Amino acids: CASKGLAGPDTQYF.

V and J are TRBV30 and TRBJ2-5; TRBD1 might be the D (5 bases). Germline loops: CDR1 GTSNPN, CDR2 SVGIG (reference sequence). There are 13 residues in the CDR3. The V end was cut by 6 bases, the J end by 4 bases, with 15 bases between. In nucleotides, the CDR3 is TGTGCCTGCAAAGCCCAGGGTACAGAGACCCAGTACTTC. Its protein is CACKAQGTETQYF.